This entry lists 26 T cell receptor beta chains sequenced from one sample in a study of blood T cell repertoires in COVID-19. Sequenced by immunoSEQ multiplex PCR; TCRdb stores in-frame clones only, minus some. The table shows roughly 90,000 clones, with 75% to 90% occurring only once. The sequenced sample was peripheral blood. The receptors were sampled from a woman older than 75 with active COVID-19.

The CDR3 DNA reads as TGTGCCAGCAGTTATAGGGGGCTTGACGAGCAGTACTTC. This translates into CASSYRGLDEQYF. V is TRBV6-5 and J is TRBJ2-7; TRBD1 matches at 7 bases. The CDR3 loop spans 13 amino acids. The V gene's germline CDR1 is MNHEY and CDR2 SVGAGI. The V gene end was trimmed by 3 bases and the J gene end by 5 bases; junction bases not matched to a gene: 4.

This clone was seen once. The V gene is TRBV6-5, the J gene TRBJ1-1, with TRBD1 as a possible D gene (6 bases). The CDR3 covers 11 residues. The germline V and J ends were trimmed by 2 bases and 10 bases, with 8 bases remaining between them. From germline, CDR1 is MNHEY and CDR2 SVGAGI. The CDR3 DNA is TGTGCCAGCAGTTACATGGGGGCAGCTTTCTTT. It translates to CASSYMGAAFF.

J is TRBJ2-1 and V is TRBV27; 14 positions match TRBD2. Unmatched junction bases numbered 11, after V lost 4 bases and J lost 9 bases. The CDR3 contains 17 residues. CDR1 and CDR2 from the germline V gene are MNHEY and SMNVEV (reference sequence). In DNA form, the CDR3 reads TGTGCCAGCAGTTCGATCGGGACTAGCGGGAGAATAGGTGAGCAGTTCTTC. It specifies CASSSIGTSGRIGEQFF.

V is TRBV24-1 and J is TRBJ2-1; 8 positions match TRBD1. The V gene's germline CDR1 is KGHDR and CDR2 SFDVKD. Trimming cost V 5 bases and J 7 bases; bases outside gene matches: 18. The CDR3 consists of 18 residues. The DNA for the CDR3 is TGTGCCACCAGTGGACTCCCGACGACAGGGGCGGAAACAAATGAGCAGTTCTTC. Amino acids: CATSGLPTTGAETNEQFF.

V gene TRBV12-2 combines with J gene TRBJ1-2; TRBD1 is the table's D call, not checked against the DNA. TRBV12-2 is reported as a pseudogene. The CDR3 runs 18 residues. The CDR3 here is CASRLATGQGTLNYGYTF. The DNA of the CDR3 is TGTGCAAGTCGCTTAGCGACCGGACAGGGGACATTAAACTATGGCTACACCTTC.

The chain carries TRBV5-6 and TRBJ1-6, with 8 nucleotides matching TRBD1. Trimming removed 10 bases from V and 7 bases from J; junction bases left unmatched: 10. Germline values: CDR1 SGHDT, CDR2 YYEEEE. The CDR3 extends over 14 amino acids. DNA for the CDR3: TGTGCCTCCGCCCAGGGGGCTCTCAATTCACCCCTCCACTTT. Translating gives CASAQGALNSPLHF.

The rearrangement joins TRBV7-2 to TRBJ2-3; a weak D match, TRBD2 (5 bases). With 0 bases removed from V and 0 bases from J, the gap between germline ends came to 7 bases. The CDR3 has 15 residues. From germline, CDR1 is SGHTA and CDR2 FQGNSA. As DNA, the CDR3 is TGTGCCAGCAGCTTAGCGGGAGTTAGCACAGATACGCAGTATTTT. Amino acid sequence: CASSLAGVSTDTQYF.

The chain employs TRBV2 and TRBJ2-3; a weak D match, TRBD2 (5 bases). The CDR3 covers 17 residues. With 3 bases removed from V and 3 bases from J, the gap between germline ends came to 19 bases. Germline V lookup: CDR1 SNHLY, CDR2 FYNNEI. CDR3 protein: CASSEEDPGGRTDTQYF. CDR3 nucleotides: TGTGCCAGCAGTGAGGAGGACCCCGGAGGAAGGACAGATACGCAGTATTTT.

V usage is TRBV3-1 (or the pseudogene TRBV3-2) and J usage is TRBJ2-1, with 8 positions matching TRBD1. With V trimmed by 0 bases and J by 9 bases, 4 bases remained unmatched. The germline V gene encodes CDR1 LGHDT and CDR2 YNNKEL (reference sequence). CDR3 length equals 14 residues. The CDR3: CASSQDLTGGEQFF. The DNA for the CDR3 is TGTGCCAGCAGCCAAGATTTAACAGGGGGTGAGCAGTTCTTC.

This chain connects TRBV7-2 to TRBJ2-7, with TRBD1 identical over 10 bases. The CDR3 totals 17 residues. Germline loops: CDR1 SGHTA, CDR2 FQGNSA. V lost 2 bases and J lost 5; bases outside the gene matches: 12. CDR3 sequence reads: CASSLHGPDRGQHEQYF. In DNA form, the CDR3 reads TGTGCCAGCAGCTTACACGGTCCTGACAGGGGGCAGCACGAGCAGTACTTC.

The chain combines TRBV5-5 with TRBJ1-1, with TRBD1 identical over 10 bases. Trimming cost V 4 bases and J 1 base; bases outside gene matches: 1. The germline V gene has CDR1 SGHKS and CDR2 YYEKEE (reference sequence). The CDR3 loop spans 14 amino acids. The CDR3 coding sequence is TGTGCCAGCAGCCGGGACAGGGGGAACACTGAAGCTTTCTTT. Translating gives CASSRDRGNTEAFF.

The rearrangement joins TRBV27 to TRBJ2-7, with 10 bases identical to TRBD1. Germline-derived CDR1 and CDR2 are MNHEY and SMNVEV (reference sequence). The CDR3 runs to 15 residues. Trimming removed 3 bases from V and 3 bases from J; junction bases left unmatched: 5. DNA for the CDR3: TGTGCCAGCAGTTTTTATCGGGACAGGGGCTACGAGCAGTACTTC. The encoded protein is CASSFYRDRGYEQYF.

CDR3 nucleotide sequence: TGTGCCAGCAGTTTACCCGGGGGTGGAGGCTACACCTTC. This sequence encodes CASSLPGGGGYTF. The chain couples TRBV28 to TRBJ1-2, with D possibly TRBD1 on 5 matching bases. V lost 2 bases and J lost 8, with 12 bases in between. Germline assignment: CDR1 MDHEN and CDR2 SYDVKM. The CDR3 totals 13 residues.

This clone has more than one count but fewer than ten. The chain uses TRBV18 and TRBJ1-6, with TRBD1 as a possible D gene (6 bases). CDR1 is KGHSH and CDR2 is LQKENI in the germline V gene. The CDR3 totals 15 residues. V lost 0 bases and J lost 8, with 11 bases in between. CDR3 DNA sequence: TGTGCCAGCTCACCACCAGGGGGACGGGATTCACCCCTCCACTTT. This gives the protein CASSPPGGRDSPLHF.

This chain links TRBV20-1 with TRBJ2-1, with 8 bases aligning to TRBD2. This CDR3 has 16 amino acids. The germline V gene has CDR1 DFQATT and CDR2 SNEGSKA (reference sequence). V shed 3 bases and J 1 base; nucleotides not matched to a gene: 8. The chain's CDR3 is CSASGSGSQSYNEQFF. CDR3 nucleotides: TGCAGTGCTAGTGGCAGCGGGAGTCAGTCCTACAATGAGCAGTTCTTC.

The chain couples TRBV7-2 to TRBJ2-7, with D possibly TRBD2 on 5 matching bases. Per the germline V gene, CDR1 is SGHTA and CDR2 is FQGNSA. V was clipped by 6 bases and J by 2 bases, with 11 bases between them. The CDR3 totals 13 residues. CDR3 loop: CASSLDFAYEQYF. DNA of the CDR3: TGTGCCAGCAGTTTGGACTTTGCCTACGAGCAGTACTTC.

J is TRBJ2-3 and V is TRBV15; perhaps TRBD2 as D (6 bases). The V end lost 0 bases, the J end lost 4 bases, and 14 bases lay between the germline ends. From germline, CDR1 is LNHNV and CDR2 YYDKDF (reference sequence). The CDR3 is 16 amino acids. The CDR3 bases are TGTGCCACCAGCAGAGATCTGGCAGCGGGTGCAGATACGCAGTATTTT. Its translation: CATSRDLAAGADTQYF.

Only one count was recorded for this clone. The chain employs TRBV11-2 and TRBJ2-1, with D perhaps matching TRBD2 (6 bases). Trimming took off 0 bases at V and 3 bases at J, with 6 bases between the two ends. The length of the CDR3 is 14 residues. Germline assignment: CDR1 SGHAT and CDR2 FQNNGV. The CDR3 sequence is CASSLDGSYNEQFF. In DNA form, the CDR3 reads TGTGCCAGCAGCTTAGACGGGAGCTACAATGAGCAGTTCTTC.

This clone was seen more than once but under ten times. CDR3 sequence (DNA): TGTGCCAGCGGATTAACAGGGGATGCAGCAGATACGCAGTATTTT. Translated, it gives CASGLTGDAADTQYF. The chain recombines TRBV5-5 with TRBJ2-3, with TRBD1 matching over 7 bases. The V segment lost 7 bases and the J segment 4 bases; nucleotides outside the gene matches: 12. The CDR3 covers 15 residues. Germline V gene sequence: CDR1 SGHKS, CDR2 YYEKEE (reference sequence).

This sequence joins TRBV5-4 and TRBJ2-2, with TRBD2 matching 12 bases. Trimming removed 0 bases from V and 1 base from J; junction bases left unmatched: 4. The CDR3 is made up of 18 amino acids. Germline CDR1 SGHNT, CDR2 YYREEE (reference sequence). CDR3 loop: CASSLASGRVGNTGELFF. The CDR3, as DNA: TGTGCCAGCAGCTTGGCTAGCGGGAGGGTAGGGAACACCGGGGAGCTGTTTTTT.

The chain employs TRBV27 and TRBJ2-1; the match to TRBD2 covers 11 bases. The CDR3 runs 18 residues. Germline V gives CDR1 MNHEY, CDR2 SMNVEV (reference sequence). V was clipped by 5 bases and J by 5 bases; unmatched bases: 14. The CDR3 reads CASSPLLQLAGANNEQFF. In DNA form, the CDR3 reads TGTGCCAGCAGTCCTCTCCTTCAACTAGCGGGAGCTAACAATGAGCAGTTCTTC.

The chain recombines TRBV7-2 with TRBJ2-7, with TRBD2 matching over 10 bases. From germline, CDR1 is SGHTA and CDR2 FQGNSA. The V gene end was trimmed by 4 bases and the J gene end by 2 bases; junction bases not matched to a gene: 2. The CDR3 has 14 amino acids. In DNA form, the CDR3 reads TGTGCCAGCAGCTCCACTAGCGGGGCCTACGAGCAGTACTTC. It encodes CASSSTSGAYEQYF.

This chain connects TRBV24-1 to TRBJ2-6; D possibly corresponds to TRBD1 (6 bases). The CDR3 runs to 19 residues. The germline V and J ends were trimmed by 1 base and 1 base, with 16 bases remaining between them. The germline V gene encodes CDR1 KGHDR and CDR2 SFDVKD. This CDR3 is CATSDFSDSSSSGANVLTF. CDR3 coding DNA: TGTGCCACCAGTGATTTTTCGGACAGTTCCTCTTCTGGGGCCAACGTCCTGACTTTC.

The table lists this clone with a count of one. CDR3: CASSLAQDTQYF. The CDR3 DNA follows: TGTGCCAGCAGCTTAGCCCAAGATACGCAGTATTTT. The chain couples TRBV11-2 to TRBJ2-3, with no clear D. CDR3 length equals 12 residues. Germline-derived CDR1 and CDR2 are SGHAT and FQNNGV. V was pared by 1 base and J by 5 bases, with 4 bases between. The complete variable domain, with remaining parts taken from reference TRBV11-2 and TRBJ2-3, reads EAGVAQSPRYKIIEKRQSVAFWCNPISGHATLYWYQQILGQGPKLLIQFQNNGVVDDSQLPKDRFSAERLKGVDSTLKIQPAKLEDSAVYLCASSLAQDTQYFGPGTRLTVL.

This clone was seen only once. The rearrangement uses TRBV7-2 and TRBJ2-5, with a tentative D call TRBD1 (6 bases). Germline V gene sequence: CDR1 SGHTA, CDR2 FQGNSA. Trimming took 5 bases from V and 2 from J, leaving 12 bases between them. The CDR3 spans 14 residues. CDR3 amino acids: CASSRRTVQETQYF. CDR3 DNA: TGTGCCAGCAGCAGACGGACAGTACAAGAGACCCAGTACTTC.

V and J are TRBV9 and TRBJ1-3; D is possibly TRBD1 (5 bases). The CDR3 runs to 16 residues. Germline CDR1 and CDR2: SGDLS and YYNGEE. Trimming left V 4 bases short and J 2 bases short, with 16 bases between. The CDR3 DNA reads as TGTGCCAGCAGCCCAAGGCAGGGCAGGGCTGGAAACACCATATATTTT. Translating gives CASSPRQGRAGNTIYF. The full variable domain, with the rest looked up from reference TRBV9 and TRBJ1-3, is DSGVTQTPKHLITATGQRVTLRCSPRSGDLSVYWYQQSLDQGLQFLIQYYNGEERAKGNILERFSAQQFPDLHSELNLSSLELGDSALYFCASSPRQGRAGNTIYFGEGSWLTVV.